Listed below are T cell receptor beta chains from one sample, sequenced in a study of CD8 T cells in ankylosing spondylitis. TCRdb reprocessed the 5' RACE reads via MiXCR and lists one record per CDR3 protein. The sample lists almost 400,000 distinct CDR3 sequences; about a fifth were seen once. The specimen was blood, either unsorted or a sorted T cell fraction (not recorded which). These receptor sequences come from a male donor with ankylosing spondylitis. Both conserved end residues are part of each CDR3. D genes are given only for firm matches. Size is stated for part of the rows, as once, few or many counts, or as a class when the clone is expanded.

j_call | v_call | d_call | clone_size | cdr3_nt | cdr3_aa
TRBJ2-6 | TRBV7-3 | NA | few | TGTGCCACCCACGGGGGTACCTCCTCTGGGGCCAACGTCCTGACTTTC | CATHGGTSSGANVLTF
TRBJ1-2 | TRBV6-5 | TRBD1 | NA | TGTGCCAGCAGTTCTCAGGGACAGGCCTATGGCTACACCTTC | CASSSQGQAYGYTF
TRBJ2-5 | TRBV20-1 | TRBD2 | few | TGCAGTGCGACTAGCTGGCAAGAGACCCAGTACTTC | CSATSWQETQYF
TRBJ2-1 | TRBV5-6 | NA | few | TGTGCCAGCAGCTCGGCAGGGTTCGGGCAGTTCTTC | CASSSAGFGQFF
TRBJ2-1 | TRBV25-1 | TRBD2 | many | TGTGCCAGCAGCTCTAGCGGGAACGATGAGCAGTTCTTC | CASSSSGNDEQFF
TRBJ2-3 | TRBV25-1 | TRBD2 | NA | TGTGCCAGCAGTGCTCATACCGGGACTAGCGGGAGAGGTTTCACAGATACGCAGTATTTT | CASSAHTGTSGRGFTDTQYF
TRBJ2-3 | TRBV6-2/TRBV6-3 | NA | few | TGTGCCAGCAGTCGAGAGGGCGCTGGGACAGATACGCAGTATTTT | CASSREGAGTDTQYF
TRBJ1-1 | TRBV20-1 | TRBD1 | NA | TGCAGTGCGAGGGGACAGGGGGTGAAAAACACTGAAGCTTTCTTT | CSARGQGVKNTEAFF
TRBJ1-5 | TRBV20-1 | TRBD1 | NA | TGCAGTGCTGTCGGACAGGGACATCAGCCCCAGCATTTT | CSAVGQGHQPQHF
TRBJ2-4 | TRBV20-1 | TRBD1 | few | TGCAGTGCTTCCACCGGGACAGGGTCCATTCAGTACTTC | CSASTGTGSIQYF
TRBJ2-3 | TRBV7-2 | NA | NA | TGTGCCAGCAGCTTTGGACAGCCGACAGATACGCAGTATTTT | CASSFGQPTDTQYF
TRBJ1-2 | TRBV6-1 | TRBD1 | NA | TGTGCCAGCAGGCCGGGACAGCTCTATGGCTACACCTTC | CASRPGQLYGYTF
TRBJ1-4 | TRBV6-1 | TRBD1 | few | TGTGCCAGCAGCGGGGCGAACAGGGGTAATGAAAAACTGTTTTTT | CASSGANRGNEKLFF
TRBJ2-1 | TRBV10-3 | NA | NA | TGTGCCATCTCCGAGGGGGACACCGTGCTCTTC | CAISEGDTVLF
TRBJ2-2 | TRBV29-1 | TRBD2 | few | TGCAGCGGCAAACTAGCGGGAGGGCCCGGCGGGGAGCTGTTTTTT | CSGKLAGGPGGELFF
TRBJ2-7 | TRBV7-3 | NA | once | TGTGCCAGCAGCCCCGCAGACGCGGCCGACTCCTACGAGCAGTACTTC | CASSPADAADSYEQYF
TRBJ2-1 | TRBV11-2 | NA | NA | TGTGCCAGCAGCCTAGGGGCTAGTGGGGCCCATGAGCAGTTCTTC | CASSLGASGAHEQFF
TRBJ2-2 | TRBV9 | NA | many | TGTGCCAGCAGCGTAGGTTTAGTTAGCAACACCGGGGAGCTGTTTTTT | CASSVGLVSNTGELFF
TRBJ2-1 | TRBV20-1 | NA | few | TGCAGTGCTAGAGATGCGGCTAGCGTCTACAATGAGCAGTTCTTC | CSARDAASVYNEQFF